The present entry profiles one T cell receptor beta chain with its context. Trimming took 2 bases from V and 4 from J, leaving 11 bases between them. Looked up from germline, CDR1 is MNHEY and CDR2 is SVGAGI. The CDR3 spans 15 residues. Sequenced by immunoSEQ multiplex PCR; TCRdb stores in-frame clones only, minus some. The repertoire includes 98,000 or so clones, around 90% of them detected once, and 2.4% sits in the top ten. The data are from a study of blood T cell repertoires in COVID-19. V gene TRBV6-5 combines with J gene TRBJ2-2; D is perhaps TRBD2 (6 bases). Material: peripheral blood. This receptor was obtained from a human donor in a cohort sampled during active COVID-19. CDR3 sequence reads: CASSYRGGVTGELFF. The CDR3 region has the DNA TGTGCCAGCAGTTACCGAGGAGGGGTCACCGGGGAGCTGTTTTTT.